Below, one TCR beta chain is given with its context. CDR1 is SGHTA, CDR2 FQGNSA, per germline. The V end was cut by 5 bases, the J end by 1 base, with 12 bases between. The length of the CDR3 is 15 residues. Produced via immunoSEQ multiplex PCR; TCRdb's table is partial and in-frame only. The sample consists of approximately 270,000 clones, 90% to 95% of them appearing once. The sample is drawn from a study of T cell responses to AZD1222 COVID-19 vaccine. This chain uses TRBV7-2 with TRBJ2-1, with D unresolved. The sample consisted of peripheral blood, taken 28 days after the second AZD1222 dose. The TCR originated in an adult who received the AZD1222 COVID-19 vaccine. CDR3 sequence reads: CASSPPPGSYNEQFF. In DNA, the CDR3 is TGTGCCAGCAGCCCGCCCCCCGGGTCCTACAATGAGCAGTTCTTC.